The 8 T cell receptor beta chains below come from one sample, sequenced in a study of PD-1 blockade in classical Hodgkin lymphoma. Every one of the patients relapsed after autologous stem cell transplantation (brentuximab vedotin exposure was variable). TCRdb keeps only in-frame clones here, not all; method: immunoSEQ multiplex PCR. The table includes approximately 41,000 clones, over 75% detected once. The source was peripheral blood mononuclear cells (PBMCs), collected at baseline. The receptors here all came from a human donor with classical Hodgkin lymphoma.

This chain links TRBV10-3 with TRBJ1-5; the D is unclear. The germline V gene has CDR1 ENHRY and CDR2 SYGVKD. V lost 7 bases and J 0 bases, leaving 13 bases between the germline ends. This CDR3 is built from 15 residues. CDR3 sequence reads: CAIIFCRDSNQPQHF. Here the CDR3 DNA reads TGTGCCATCATATTCTGCCGGGATAGCAATCAGCCCCAGCATTTT.

This clone was counted once. This rearrangement joins TRBV27 to TRBJ1-1; D may be TRBD1 (5 bases). V was trimmed by 0 bases and J by 4 bases, leaving 9 bases between them. Per germline, CDR1 MNHEY and CDR2 SMNVEV (reference sequence). The CDR3 loop spans 14 amino acids. CDR3 coding DNA: TGTGCCAGCAGTTTATCTGGGGGGGGCACTGAAGCTTTCTTT. Protein product: CASSLSGGGTEAFF.

The CDR3 is CASSLYHRDYEQYF. The CDR3 nucleotides are TGTGCCAGCAGCTTGTACCACAGGGACTACGAGCAGTACTTC. The J gene is TRBJ2-7, the V gene TRBV7-2; D possibly corresponds to TRBD1 (6 bases). Germline assignment: CDR1 SGHTA and CDR2 FQGNSA. The CDR3 contains 14 residues. With 3 bases removed from V and 3 bases from J, the gap between germline ends came to 12 bases. The complete variable domain, with remaining parts taken from reference TRBV7-2 and TRBJ2-7, reads GAGVSQSPSNKVTEKGKDVELRCDPISGHTALYWYRQSLGQGLEFLIYFQGNSAPDKSGLPSDRFSAERTGGSVSTLTIQRTQQEDSAVYLCASSLYHRDYEQYFGPGTRLTVT.

The chain carries TRBV15 and TRBJ1-1, with 7 bases fitting TRBD1. The CDR3 contains 13 residues. Looked up from germline, CDR1 is LNHNV and CDR2 is YYDKDF (reference sequence). V lost 4 bases to trimming and J lost 6 bases; unmatched junction nucleotides: 5. The CDR3 nucleotides read TGTGCCACCAGCATTACAGGGGTGCCTGAAGCTTTCTTT. Protein product: CATSITGVPEAFF. Using reference TRBV15 and TRBJ1-1 for the parts outside the CDR3, the full variable domain is DAMVIQNPRYQVTQFGKPVTLSCSQTLNHNVMYWYQQKSSQAPKLLFHYYDKDFNNEADTPDNFQSRRPNTSFCFLDIRSPGLGDTAMYLCATSITGVPEAFFGQGTRLTVV.

The chain links TRBV6-5 to TRBJ2-7, with D perhaps matching TRBD2 (5 bases). There are 15 residues in the CDR3. Germline V gives CDR1 MNHEY, CDR2 SVGAGI. The ends were cut back, 6 bases at V and 3 bases at J, with 18 bases in the middle. CDR3: CASRGAGTWDYEQYF. The CDR3 nucleotides are TGTGCCAGCAGGGGAGCAGGTACCTGGGACTACGAGCAGTACTTC.

DNA for the CDR3: TGCGCCAGCAGCCCAGCCCCAGGACAGCCCTACGAGCAGTACTTC. This translates into CASSPAPGQPYEQYF. The chain couples TRBV4-1 to TRBJ2-7; a weak D match, TRBD1 (6 bases). This CDR3 has 15 residues. V dropped 4 bases and J dropped 2 bases, with 15 bases sitting between them. CDR1 is MGHRA, CDR2 YSYEKL, per germline.

This clone was recorded a few times. The chain links TRBV6-6 to TRBJ2-6; no clear D. The CDR3 runs 14 residues. Germline values: CDR1 MNHNY, CDR2 SVGAGI (reference sequence). V was cut by 2 bases and J by 2 bases, with 4 bases left in between. CDR3: CASSYGPGANVLTF. The CDR3 bases are TGTGCCAGCAGTTACGGCCCTGGGGCCAACGTCCTGACTTTC.

This chain connects TRBV19 to TRBJ1-2; 7 bases are a match to TRBD1. Germline V lookup: CDR1 LNHDA, CDR2 SQIVND (reference sequence). The V segment lost 4 bases and the J segment 3 bases; nucleotides outside the gene matches: 2. CDR3 length equals 13 residues. CDR3 amino acids: CASSSTGDYGYTF. CDR3 nucleotides: TGTGCCAGTAGTAGCACAGGGGACTATGGCTACACCTTC. The full variable domain, completed using reference TRBV19 and TRBJ1-2, is DGGITQSPKYLFRKEGQNVTLSCEQNLNHDAMYWYRQDPGQGLRLIYYSQIVNDFQKGDIAEGYSVSREKKESFPLTVTSAQKNPTAFYLCASSSTGDYGYTFGSGTRLTVV.